What follows is one TCR beta chain and its context. Its specificity is unknown. This record comes from a study of T cell responses to AZD1222 COVID-19 vaccine. General observations from the study: The CD4 TCRs associated with vaccination extended across spike and predominated at 160-218 and 743-854. In a largely white British group with more females than males, clonal diversity was possibly underestimated. Sampled repertoires all dated from after the peak T cell response. Spike-specific TCR depth and breadth grew after two AZD1222 doses.

TCRdb's table, derived via immunoSEQ multiplex PCR, lists solely in-frame clones and lacks some. The sample lists 90,000 to 110,000 clones, roughly 87% seen once, with 5.2% in the top ten. The origin of this receptor is an adult in good health. This specimen was peripheral blood, taken on day 0 of AZD1222 vaccination.

DNA for the CDR3: TGTGCCAGCAGCGTCGGTGGCGGGGCGACCTACGAGCAGTACTTC. It codes for CASSVGGGATYEQYF. V is TRBV9 and J is TRBJ2-7; D possibly corresponds to TRBD2 (6 bases). Per germline, CDR1 SGDLS and CDR2 YYNGEE. Trimming took off 2 bases at V and 2 bases at J, with 14 bases between the two ends. The CDR3 sequence is 15 residues long.